These T cell receptor beta chains were read from a single sample in a study of blood T cell repertoires in COVID-19. The table came from immunoSEQ multiplex PCR; TCRdb's copy has only in-frame clones and leaves some out. This sample has around 250,000 clones, with about 89% found just once. Sequenced sample: PBMCs or T cells enriched from blood (not recorded which). The receptors derive from a human donor in a cohort exposed to, infected with or recovered from COVID-19 (not recorded which). The donor label of this sample is uncertain. Both conserved end residues are part of each CDR3. The D gene is left open where the match is weak. Only some rows state a clone size, as once, few, many or a class for expanded clones.

CDR3 DNA,CDR3 protein,J gene,D gene,clone size,V gene
TGTGCCAGCAGCTTAAACGGTTATTCGGCAGATACGCAGTATTTT,CASSLNGYSADTQYF,TRBJ2-3,NA,NA,TRBV7-3
TGCGCCAGCAGCTTGGCGGGTTCGGGCAATGAGCAGTTCTTC,CASSLAGSGNEQFF,TRBJ2-1,NA,NA,TRBV5-1
TGTGCCAGCAGCAAGACCTTTACAGGTCTCTCTGGCTACACCTTC,CASSKTFTGLSGYTF,TRBJ1-2,NA,NA,TRBV9
TGTGCCAGCAGTTTAGGGCAGCAAAGGGGCTACACCTTC,CASSLGQQRGYTF,TRBJ1-2,NA,NA,TRBV27
TGTGCCAGCAGTCGTCTCAGCGGAGGGGGCGCAGATACGCAGTATTTT,CASSRLSGGGADTQYF,TRBJ2-3,NA,NA,TRBV7-3
TGTGCCACCAGTGATCGAGGCGGAGCTGAAGCTTTCTTT,CATSDRGGAEAFF,TRBJ1-1,NA,NA,TRBV24-1
TGCGCCAGCAGCTTGAGACGAGCGGGGGGCACAGATACGCAGTATTTT,CASSLRRAGGTDTQYF,TRBJ2-3,TRBD2,NA,TRBV5-1
TGCGCCAGCAGAGCTAGCGGGGGGGCAGGTGAGCAGTTCTTC,CASRASGGAGEQFF,TRBJ2-1,TRBD2,NA,TRBV10-1
TGTGCCAGACCCCCGGGGGGGGGATCGGACGAGCAGTACTTC,CARPPGGGSDEQYF,TRBJ2-7,TRBD2,NA,TRBV28
TGCGCCAGCAGTGTTAGGAGGGAGGTTGGCAGGGAAATGAACACTGAAGCTTTCTTT,CASSVRREVGREMNTEAFF,TRBJ1-1,NA,once,TRBV10-1
TGTGCCTGGACCCGAGATCCAGGACAAGAGACCCAGTACTTC,CAWTRDPGQETQYF,TRBJ2-5,NA,NA,TRBV30
TGTGCCAGCAGCCGACCAACTACAGGGGTCTATGGCTACACCTTC,CASSRPTTGVYGYTF,TRBJ1-2,TRBD1,NA,TRBV9
TGTGCCAGCAGCTTAGTCGGGGGGGTAGCTTTCTTT,CASSLVGGVAFF,TRBJ1-1,NA,NA,TRBV7-9
TGTGCCAGCAGTTTGCCCCCGTGGAGGGCCCTTAACTATGGCTACACCTTC,CASSLPPWRALNYGYTF,TRBJ1-2,NA,NA,TRBV28
TGTGCCAGCAGCTCGGGGAACACTGAAGCTTTCTTT,CASSSGNTEAFF,TRBJ1-1,NA,NA,TRBV11-3
TGCGCCAGCAGCTCCGGGGGACTAGCGGGGGGGCCCTCCTACAATGAGCAGTTCTTC,CASSSGGLAGGPSYNEQFF,TRBJ2-1,TRBD2,NA,TRBV5-1
TGTGCCAGCAGCTCGAGCAGGGTAGAGGCCTATAATTCACCCCTCCACTTT,CASSSSRVEAYNSPLHF,TRBJ1-6,NA,once,TRBV7-2
TGTGCCAGCAGTTACGACAACAACTATGGCTACACCTTC,CASSYDNNYGYTF,TRBJ1-2,NA,few,TRBV6-5
TGTGCCTGGAGTGTTCCAATGAGTCCCCTCCACTTT,CAWSVPMSPLHF,TRBJ1-6,NA,NA,TRBV30
TGCGCCAGCAGCCCAATGGAGCGGGGGGACGGTGAGCAGTTCTTC,CASSPMERGDGEQFF,TRBJ2-1,TRBD2,once,TRBV4-1
TGTGCCAGCAGTTACGGGACAGGGTACTCCTACGAGCAGTACTTC,CASSYGTGYSYEQYF,TRBJ2-7,TRBD1,NA,TRBV6-5
TGTGCCAGCAGTTCAACACAGGGGGGTTCCTACGAGCAGTACTTC,CASSSTQGGSYEQYF,TRBJ2-7,TRBD1,NA,TRBV6-5
TGTGCCAGCAGCCAAGTAGGTAGCGGGGGGTACAATGAGCAGTTCTTC,CASSQVGSGGYNEQFF,TRBJ2-1,TRBD2,NA,TRBV3-1/TRBV3-2
TGTGCCAGCAGCTTAGGACAGGGCCCCCCTGAAGCTTTCTTT,CASSLGQGPPEAFF,TRBJ1-1,TRBD1,NA,TRBV7-9
TGTGCCAGCAGCCTCGGGGGGTATCACTATGGCTACACCTTC,CASSLGGYHYGYTF,TRBJ1-2,NA,once,TRBV7-9
TGCAGTGCTAGTGCCTTGGGAGGGCCCTCGAGCAATCAGCCCCAGCATTTT,CSASALGGPSSNQPQHF,TRBJ1-5,NA,NA,TRBV20-1
TGTGCCAGCAGTTCCCGAGGAGCGTACACTGAAGCTTTCTTT,CASSSRGAYTEAFF,TRBJ1-1,NA,NA,TRBV27
TGTGCCTGGGCCCCCGAGCTGACCAGGTCCAAAAACATTCAGTACTTC,CAWAPELTRSKNIQYF,TRBJ2-4,NA,once,TRBV30
TGCGCCAGCGGACCCGGGACAGGGGGCCAAGATACGCAGTATTTT,CASGPGTGGQDTQYF,TRBJ2-3,TRBD1,NA,TRBV5-1
TGTGCCAGCAGCCTCGAGGGGCGGGGGGCCCCAGATACGCAGTATTTT,CASSLEGRGAPDTQYF,TRBJ2-3,TRBD2,NA,TRBV7-3
TGCAGTGCTAGTCCAGGTCCTAGCACAGATACGCAGTATTTT,CSASPGPSTDTQYF,TRBJ2-3,NA,few,TRBV20-1
TGTGCCAGCAGCCAGGGGACAGGGGAAGATGTCTATGGCTACACCTTC,CASSQGTGEDVYGYTF,TRBJ1-2,TRBD1,NA,TRBV11-1
TGTGCCAGCAGTTTGGCGGACTACGGTCAAGGCGAGCAGTACTTC,CASSLADYGQGEQYF,TRBJ2-7,NA,few,TRBV27
TGTGCCAGTAGTCCTTGGGGGGAGACTGAGCAGTTCTTC,CASSPWGETEQFF,TRBJ2-1,NA,once,TRBV19
TGTGCCAGCAGCCCCCAGTTAGCCAAAAACATTCAGTACTTC,CASSPQLAKNIQYF,TRBJ2-4,NA,NA,TRBV9
TGTGCCATCAGTATGACAGAATCTAACTATGGCTACACCTTC,CAISMTESNYGYTF,TRBJ1-2,NA,NA,TRBV10-3
TGTGCCAGCAGTTACAGGACAGGGACCTACGAGCAGTACTTC,CASSYRTGTYEQYF,TRBJ2-7,TRBD1,NA,TRBV6-6
TGTGCCTGGAGTTTACAAGCTAACTATGGCTACACCTTC,CAWSLQANYGYTF,TRBJ1-2,NA,NA,TRBV30
TGTGCCAGCAGCTTAGCGGGGGGCACAGATACGCAGTATTTT,CASSLAGGTDTQYF,TRBJ2-3,NA,NA,TRBV11-2
TGTGCCAGCTCACCTCGGTTCGGGATGCAGAATGAAAAACTGTTTTTT,CASSPRFGMQNEKLFF,TRBJ1-4,NA,NA,TRBV18
TGTGCCATCAGTGAGGTGGAGACAGGGGACACCGGGGAGCTGTTTTTT,CAISEVETGDTGELFF,TRBJ2-2,TRBD1,NA,TRBV10-3
TGTGCCAGCAGTTACTCGTCCGGGGGACAGCCCCAGCATTTT,CASSYSSGGQPQHF,TRBJ1-5,NA,NA,TRBV6-5
TGTGCCAGTAGTATGCGGGACAGGGTCACAGATACGCAGTATTTT,CASSMRDRVTDTQYF,TRBJ2-3,TRBD1,NA,TRBV19
TGTGCCAGCAGCAAACCTAACCCGAACACTGAAGCTTTCTTT,CASSKPNPNTEAFF,TRBJ1-1,NA,NA,TRBV9
TGTGCCAGCAGTGACTCGAGGGCACGTACTAGCACAGATACGCAGTATTTT,CASSDSRARTSTDTQYF,TRBJ2-3,NA,NA,TRBV6-4
TGTGCCAGCAGCAAAGCACCGGGACAGGGGCCCTCTGGGGCTTTCTTT,CASSKAPGQGPSGAFF,TRBJ1-1,TRBD1,NA,TRBV5-4
TGCGCCAGCAGCCATGGACAGGGTTTGTACCAAGAGACCCAGTACTTC,CASSHGQGLYQETQYF,TRBJ2-5,TRBD1,NA,TRBV4-1
TGTGCCAGCAGCCAAGGACTAGCGGGCTCCTACGAGCAGTACTTC,CASSQGLAGSYEQYF,TRBJ2-7,TRBD2,NA,TRBV4-2
TGTGCCACCAGTGATTGGGGAACAGGGGGCCCCAAGCTAGAGACCCAGTACTTC,CATSDWGTGGPKLETQYF,TRBJ2-5,TRBD1,NA,TRBV24-1
TGTGCCAGCAGCAAAGTTGAGCGAAGGTACGAGCAGTACTTC,CASSKVERRYEQYF,TRBJ2-7,NA,NA,TRBV21-1
TGTGCTAGTGGTTTGGTACGTCGGGGATCCTACGGCTACACCTTC,CASGLVRRGSYGYTF,TRBJ1-2,NA,NA,TRBV12-5